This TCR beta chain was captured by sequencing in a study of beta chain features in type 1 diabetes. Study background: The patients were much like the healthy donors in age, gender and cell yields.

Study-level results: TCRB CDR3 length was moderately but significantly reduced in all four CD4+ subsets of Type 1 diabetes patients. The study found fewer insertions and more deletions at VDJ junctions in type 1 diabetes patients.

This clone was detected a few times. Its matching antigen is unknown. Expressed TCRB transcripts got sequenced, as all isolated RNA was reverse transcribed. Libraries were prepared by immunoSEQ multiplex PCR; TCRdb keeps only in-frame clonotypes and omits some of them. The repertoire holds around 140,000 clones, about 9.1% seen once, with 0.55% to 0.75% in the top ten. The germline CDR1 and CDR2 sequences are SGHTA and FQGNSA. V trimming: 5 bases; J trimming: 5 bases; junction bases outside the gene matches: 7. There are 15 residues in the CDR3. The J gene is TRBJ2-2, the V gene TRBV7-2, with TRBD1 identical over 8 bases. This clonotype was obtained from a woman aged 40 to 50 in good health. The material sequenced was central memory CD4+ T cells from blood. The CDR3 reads CASSLGQGGTGELFF. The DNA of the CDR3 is TGTGCCAGCAGCCTTGGACAGGGTGGAACCGGGGAGCTGTTTTTT. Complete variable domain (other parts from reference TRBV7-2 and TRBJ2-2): GAGVSQSPSNKVTEKGKDVELRCDPISGHTALYWYRQSLGQGLEFLIYFQGNSAPDKSGLPSDRFSAERTGGSVSTLTIQRTQQEDSAVYLCASSLGQGGTGELFFGEGSRLTVL.